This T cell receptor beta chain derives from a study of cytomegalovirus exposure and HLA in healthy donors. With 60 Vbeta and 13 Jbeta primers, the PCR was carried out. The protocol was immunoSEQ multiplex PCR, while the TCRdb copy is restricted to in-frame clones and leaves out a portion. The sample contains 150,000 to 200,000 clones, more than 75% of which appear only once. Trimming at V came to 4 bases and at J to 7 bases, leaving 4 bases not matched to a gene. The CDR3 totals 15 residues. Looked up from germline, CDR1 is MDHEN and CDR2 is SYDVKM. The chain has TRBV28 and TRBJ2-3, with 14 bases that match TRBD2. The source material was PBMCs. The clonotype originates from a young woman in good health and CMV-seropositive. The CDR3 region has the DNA TGTGCCAGCAGTTCGACTAGCGGGGGGGTTTATACGCAGTATTTT. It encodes CASSSTSGGVYTQYF.